This T cell receptor (beta chain) was retrieved from a study of cytomegalovirus exposure and HLA in healthy donors. From germline, CDR1 is MNHEY and CDR2 SMNVEV (reference sequence). This CDR3 spans 15 amino acids. V dropped 5 bases and J dropped 1; count of bases not matched to a gene: 6. Use of 60 Vbeta and 13 Jbeta primers characterized the PCR. Profiling relied on immunoSEQ multiplex PCR, and the TCRdb table lists in-frame clones only, not all of them. The sample contains 170,000 or so clones, less than 85% of which appear only once. The clonotype originates from a boy aged 5-17 years in good health and CMV-seronegative. The J gene is TRBJ2-7, the V gene TRBV27; 9 positions agree with TRBD1. What was sequenced was PBMCs. The CDR3 region has the DNA TGTGCCAGCAGTCCGGGACAGGGCAAGTCCTACGAGCAGTACTTC. This codes for CASSPGQGKSYEQYF.